The 28 T cell receptor beta chains reported below all come from one sample, sequenced in a study of T cells in narcolepsy. This table comes from immunoSEQ multiplex PCR, and its TCRdb copy is limited to in-frame clones, with some not included. The profile shows about 43,000 clones, approximately 88% of them singletons. Sequencing was carried out using CD45RA- memory CD4+ T cells from PBMCs. The receptors were sampled from a human donor with narcolepsy.

The gene calls are TRBV7-2 and TRBJ2-5, with D perhaps given as TRBD1 or TRBD2 (5 bases each). The V gene's germline CDR1 is SGHTA and CDR2 FQGNSA. The V end was cut by 4 bases, the J end by 5 bases, with 17 bases between. The CDR3 is made up of 15 amino acids. The CDR3 DNA reads as TGTGCCAGCAGCTCCGACCCAGGGAGTCTGGAGACCCAGTACTTC. Translation gives CASSSDPGSLETQYF.

The chain employs TRBV27 and TRBJ2-3, with a tentative D call TRBD2 (5 bases). This CDR3 region has 14 residues. V shed 6 bases and J shed 2 bases, with 12 bases lying between them. Per germline, CDR1 MNHEY and CDR2 SMNVEV (reference sequence). As DNA, the CDR3 is TGTGCCAGCAGACTAGGCCACACCACAGATACGCAGTATTTT. Its translation: CASRLGHTTDTQYF.

This chain uses TRBV6-5 with TRBJ1-1, with 8 bases lining up with TRBD1. The CDR3 covers 14 residues. From germline, CDR1 is MNHEY and CDR2 SVGAGI. V dropped 2 bases and J dropped 5; count of bases not matched to a gene: 4. For the CDR3, the DNA is TGTGCCAGCAGTTACCAGACAGGGGTTACTGAAGCTTTCTTT. This sequence encodes CASSYQTGVTEAFF.

The chain links TRBV19 to TRBJ2-6, with D unresolved. V lost 8 bases to trimming and J lost 1 base, with 12 bases between them. The CDR3 spans 15 residues. Germline V gene sequence: CDR1 LNHDA, CDR2 SQIVND (reference sequence). The CDR3 sequence: CASSYRASGANVLTF. The CDR3, as DNA: TGTGCCAGTTCGTATCGGGCGTCTGGGGCCAACGTCCTGACTTTC.

In this sample, this clone turned up a few times. The CDR3 loop is CASSSRANGKDYGYTF. CDR3 DNA sequence: TGTGCCAGCAGCTCCCGGGCCAACGGGAAAGACTATGGCTACACCTTC. The rearrangement links TRBV7-9 to TRBJ1-2; no reliable D call. Between the trimmed V and J ends, which lost 4 bases and 3 bases, there was a span of 18 bases. This CDR3 comprises 16 residues. Germline CDR1 reads SEHNR; CDR2 reads FQNEAQ (reference sequence).

The CDR3 loop reads CASSARTEEFYNSPLHF. In DNA, the CDR3 is TGTGCCAGCAGCGCCCGGACGGAAGAATTCTATAATTCACCCCTCCACTTT. The chain carries TRBV7-8 and TRBJ1-6; D unclear. The CDR3 consists of 17 residues. Looked up from germline, CDR1 is SGHVS and CDR2 is FQNEAQ. V was shortened by 5 bases and J by 3 bases, with 17 bases between the two germline ends.

This rearrangement joins TRBV7-9 to TRBJ1-4; D gene unclear. Germline assignment: CDR1 SEHNR and CDR2 FQNEAQ (reference sequence). V dropped 2 bases and J dropped 4 bases, with 23 bases sitting between them. This CDR3 is 19 amino acids long. The DNA for the CDR3 is TGTGCCAGCAGCTTAAAGATGGGTTTGGGCGCCGGCGGTAATGAAAAACTGTTTTTT. Encoded protein: CASSLKMGLGAGGNEKLFF.

The genes are TRBV4-3 and TRBJ1-2; D unresolved. Looked up from germline, CDR1 is LGHNA and CDR2 is YSLEER. The CDR3 length is 17 residues. V gave up 1 base and J gave up 7 bases, with 22 bases separating them. The CDR3 DNA follows: TGCGCCAGCAGCCAAGCTCTCACGATCTCGCATTCCGTTGGCTACACCTTC. Its translation is CASSQALTISHSVGYTF.

This rearrangement joins TRBV15 to TRBJ1-2; TRBD1 matches 8 bases. This CDR3 spans 15 amino acids. The V gene's germline CDR1 is LNHNV and CDR2 YYDKDF (reference sequence). The J segment lost 2 bases and the V segment lost 6 bases, leaving 8 bases of the junction unmatched. DNA for the CDR3: TGTGCCACCAGTCCTCGTGGACAGGGAAACTATGGCTACACCTTC. Its protein is CATSPRGQGNYGYTF.

CDR3 in DNA: TGTGCCAGCAGCTTATTGCGTAGCACGAGCAATCAGCCCCAGCATTTT. Protein: CASSLLRSTSNQPQHF. The chain employs TRBV7-3 and TRBJ1-5; D remains unclear. CDR1 and CDR2 (germline): SGHTA, FQGTGA. The CDR3 consists of 16 residues. V was cut by 2 bases and J by 1 base, with 12 bases left in between.

The V and J genes are TRBV28 and TRBJ2-3; 7 bases match TRBD2. Germline V gene lookup returns CDR1 MDHEN and CDR2 SYDVKM. The length of the CDR3 is 12 residues. Trimming at V came to 6 bases and at J to 10 bases, leaving 7 bases not matched to a gene. CDR3 sequence: CASSWDYRAQYF. The CDR3, as DNA: TGTGCCAGCAGCTGGGACTACCGGGCGCAGTATTTT.

The rearrangement links TRBV4-1 to TRBJ1-5, with TRBD1 as a possible D gene (5 bases). The germline V gene encodes CDR1 MGHRA and CDR2 YSYEKL. The CDR3 covers 15 residues. Trimming cost V 3 bases and J 6 bases, with 15 bases left between them. The chain's CDR3 is CASSHQGERGQPQHF. CDR3 bases: TGCGCCAGCAGCCACCAAGGGGAGCGGGGTCAGCCCCAGCATTTT.

This rearrangement joins TRBV6-5 to TRBJ2-6; no clear D gene. The CDR3 is 14 residues long. Trimming took 2 bases from V and 4 from J, leaving 6 bases between them. CDR1 and CDR2 (germline): MNHEY, SVGAGI. The CDR3: CASSYSQGANVLTF. Written as DNA, the CDR3 is TGTGCCAGCAGTTACAGTCAGGGGGCCAACGTCCTGACTTTC.

The chain couples TRBV7-2 to TRBJ2-2; 9 bases are a match to TRBD2. CDR1 and CDR2 (germline): SGHTA, FQGNSA. The CDR3 is 17 residues long. Trimming removed 5 bases from V and 8 bases from J; junction bases left unmatched: 15. The CDR3 nucleotides are TGTGCCAGCAGCCGTGAAAGGCTAGCGGGGCCTACAGGGGAGCTGTTTTTT. It translates to CASSRERLAGPTGELFF.

The chain joins TRBV29-1 to TRBJ2-1; D uncertain. This CDR3 comprises 11 residues. The V end was cut by 7 bases, the J end by 7 bases, with 11 bases between. Germline loops: CDR1 SQVTM, CDR2 ANQGSEA. For the CDR3, the DNA is TGCAGCGGGGGTGCTCGGAATGAGCAGTTCTTC. Translated, it gives CSGGARNEQFF.

In its sample, this clone was seen a few times. V gene TRBV4-3 combines with J gene TRBJ1-6; D may be TRBD1 (5 bases). Germline V gene sequence: CDR1 LGHNA, CDR2 YSLEER. V lost 1 base to trimming and J lost 7 bases, with 14 bases between them. CDR3 size: 16 residues. The CDR3 region is CASSQVSGGRNSPLHF. CDR3 nucleotides: TGCGCCAGCAGCCAAGTCTCGGGGGGGAGGAATTCACCCCTCCACTTT.

The V call is TRBV6-5, the J call TRBJ2-7; 7 bases fit TRBD1. V was pared by 6 bases and J by 3 bases, with 2 bases of the junction left unmatched. This CDR3 is 12 amino acids long. Germline V lookup: CDR1 MNHEY, CDR2 SVGAGI. This CDR3 is CASSDRVYEQYF. CDR3 bases: TGTGCCAGCAGCGACAGGGTCTACGAGCAGTACTTC.

The J gene is TRBJ1-5, the V gene TRBV25-1; D is unclear. The germline V gene has CDR1 MGHDK and CDR2 SYGVNS. This CDR3 is 14 amino acids long. V lost 2 bases and J lost 10, with 15 bases in between. CDR3 amino acids: CASSEGASTEPQHF. The CDR3, as DNA: TGTGCCAGCAGTGAAGGTGCGAGTACCGAACCCCAGCATTTT.

The rearrangement uses TRBV30 and TRBJ1-4, with D unresolved. Trimming left V 3 bases short and J 8 bases short, with 13 bases between. This CDR3 has 13 residues. Per the germline V gene, CDR1 is GTSNPN and CDR2 is SVGIG (reference sequence). The CDR3 DNA sequence: TGTGCCTGGAGCGTTGCTGGGATCGAAAAACTGTTTTTT. It translates to CAWSVAGIEKLFF.

The V and J genes are TRBV5-1 and TRBJ2-3, with TRBD2 matching 10 bases. This CDR3 region has 16 residues. Trimming cost V 5 bases and J 0 bases; bases outside gene matches: 6. The V gene's germline CDR1 is SGHRS and CDR2 YFSETQ. CDR3 amino acids: CASRAGTSDSTDTQYF. The CDR3, as DNA: TGCGCCAGCAGAGCCGGGACTAGCGACAGCACAGATACGCAGTATTTT.

This chain joins TRBV6-5 and TRBJ2-7; 7 bases are a match to TRBD1. Germline CDR1 reads MNHEY; CDR2 reads SVGAGI. The CDR3 has 12 amino acids. Trimming removed 5 bases from V and 6 bases from J; junction bases left unmatched: 4. CDR3 loop: CASSKRTGEQYF. The CDR3 DNA reads as TGTGCCAGCAGTAAACGGACAGGCGAGCAGTACTTC.

This clone was observed a handful of times. The chain couples TRBV19 to TRBJ1-5; D is ambiguous. V lost 3 bases to trimming and J lost 3 bases, with 6 bases between them. The CDR3 totals 13 residues. Germline CDR1 and CDR2: LNHDA and SQIVND (reference sequence). This CDR3 reads CASSIQDNQPQHF. The DNA for the CDR3 is TGTGCCAGTAGTATTCAGGACAATCAGCCCCAGCATTTT.

This chain links TRBV5-1 with TRBJ2-1; D is undetermined. Trimming removed 0 bases at V and 9 bases at J, with 7 bases between. Germline loops: CDR1 SGHRS, CDR2 YFSETQ. This CDR3 is built from 12 residues. For the CDR3, the DNA is TGCGCCAGCAGCTTGGGAGGTTCTGAGCAGTTCTTC. This encodes CASSLGGSEQFF. The full variable domain, rest sourced from reference TRBV5-1 and TRBJ2-1, is KAGVTQTPRYLIKTRGQQVTLSCSPISGHRSVSWYQQTPGQGLQFLFEYFSETQRNKGNFPGRFSGRQFSNSRSEMNVSTLELGDSALYLCASSLGGSEQFFGPGTRLTVL.

V usage is TRBV4-1 and J usage is TRBJ2-7; D is unclear. Germline V lookup: CDR1 MGHRA, CDR2 YSYEKL. V lost 2 bases, J lost 2 bases, and 7 bases lay in between. The CDR3 is 13 amino acids. CDR3 loop: CASSQSHPYEQYF. Written as DNA, the CDR3 is TGCGCCAGCAGCCAAAGTCACCCCTACGAGCAGTACTTC.

The chain carries TRBV9 and TRBJ1-1; no clear D. The V gene's germline CDR1 is SGDLS and CDR2 YYNGEE. The CDR3 is 15 amino acids. V was cut by 1 base and J by 1 base, with 11 bases left in between. CDR3 DNA sequence: TGTGCCAGCAGCGTACGATCCGAACCGAACACTGAAGCTTTCTTT. It codes for CASSVRSEPNTEAFF.

This clone appeared a single time. The chain employs TRBV7-2 and TRBJ1-2; a weak D match, TRBD1 (6 bases). V was pared by 1 base and J by 6 bases, with 15 bases between. The CDR3 has 15 amino acids. CDR1 is SGHTA, CDR2 FQGNSA, per germline. The CDR3 DNA follows: TGTGCCAGCAGCTTAGTTGTGGGCGCAGGGGATGGCTACACCTTC. This gives the protein CASSLVVGAGDGYTF. Drawing the rest from reference TRBV7-2 and TRBJ1-2, the complete variable domain is GAGVSQSPSNKVTEKGKDVELRCDPISGHTALYWYRQSLGQGLEFLIYFQGNSAPDKSGLPSDRFSAERTGGSVSTLTIQRTQQEDSAVYLCASSLVVGAGDGYTFGSGTRLTVV.

This chain joins TRBV5-1 and TRBJ2-3; maybe TRBD2 (5 bases). Germline CDR1 reads SGHRS; CDR2 reads YFSETQ. The CDR3 has 13 amino acids. The V end lost 1 base, the J end lost 6 bases, and 9 bases lay between the germline ends. The CDR3 DNA reads as TGCGCCAGCAGCTTGTTTGGGAGCGATACGCAGTATTTT. Translation gives CASSLFGSDTQYF.

The CDR3 DNA is TGTGCCAGCAGCTTGAAACAGGGGGGCACCGGGGAGCTGTTTTTT. Its translation: CASSLKQGGTGELFF. The chain recombines TRBV5-4 with TRBJ2-2; TRBD1 matches at 8 bases. Germline loops: CDR1 SGHNT, CDR2 YYREEE (reference sequence). This CDR3 region has 15 residues. The ends lost 1 base at V and 4 bases at J; junction bases unmatched: 3.